This passage covers 22 T cell receptor beta chains from one sample sequenced in a study of cytomegalovirus exposure and HLA in healthy donors. TCRdb's table, derived via immunoSEQ multiplex PCR, lists solely in-frame clones and lacks some. The table includes about 69,000 clones, approximately 96% detected once. The sequencing input was PBMCs. These receptors were taken from a woman younger than 35 in good health and CMV-seropositive.

This chain uses TRBV6-6 with TRBJ2-7, with 8 nucleotides matching TRBD1. The CDR3 contains 14 residues. Looked up from germline, CDR1 is MNHNY and CDR2 is SVGAGI (reference sequence). The V segment lost 2 bases and the J segment 3 bases; nucleotides outside the gene matches: 3. The CDR3 DNA reads as TGTGCCAGCAGTTACCCAGGACAGGGCTACGAGCAGTACTTC. Translated, it gives CASSYPGQGYEQYF.

This sequence joins TRBV28 and TRBJ1-5, with D maybe TRBD1 (6 bases). This CDR3 comprises 13 residues. Trimming left V 9 bases short and J 4 bases short, with 13 bases between. In germline, CDR1 is MDHEN, CDR2 SYDVKM. In DNA form, the CDR3 reads TGTGCCAGTGGAACAGGGAGAAATCAGCCCCAGCATTTT. Protein: CASGTGRNQPQHF.

The gene calls are TRBV2 and TRBJ1-3; 8 nucleotides match TRBD1. Looked up from germline, CDR1 is SNHLY and CDR2 is FYNNEI. The CDR3 is 14 amino acids. V lost 8 bases to trimming and J lost 4 bases; unmatched junction nucleotides: 7. The CDR3 DNA follows: TGTGCCAGCGGATCAACAGGGGGAGGAAACACCATATATTTT. Amino acid sequence: CASGSTGGGNTIYF.

The rearrangement links TRBV30 to TRBJ1-2; 7 bases are a match to TRBD1. This CDR3 is 14 amino acids long. J lost 4 bases, V lost 3 bases, and 8 bases had no gene match. Looked up from germline, CDR1 is GTSNPN and CDR2 is SVGIG (reference sequence). The CDR3 sequence is CAWRLQGGSYGYTF. In nucleotides, the CDR3 is TGTGCCTGGAGACTTCAGGGGGGAAGCTATGGCTACACCTTC.

The gene calls are TRBV2 and TRBJ2-5, with 7 bases matching TRBD2. With 4 bases clipped from V and 3 bases from J, the junction kept 8 bases outside the gene matches. Per the germline V gene, CDR1 is SNHLY and CDR2 is FYNNEI. The CDR3 consists of 15 residues. The CDR3 region is CASSVIGRTEETQYF. Here the CDR3 DNA reads TGTGCCAGCAGTGTAATCGGGAGGACGGAAGAGACCCAGTACTTC. Based on the CDR3 plus reference TRBV2 and TRBJ2-5, the full variable domain is EPEVTQTPSHQVTQMGQEVILRCVPISNHLYFYWYRQILGQKVEFLVSFYNNEISEKSEIFDDQFSVERPDGSNFTLKIRSTKLEDSAMYFCASSVIGRTEETQYFGPGTRLLVL.

The V call is TRBV4-2, the J call TRBJ1-2, with 7 positions matching TRBD1. Unmatched junction bases numbered 8, after V lost 0 bases and J lost 7 bases. The germline V gene has CDR1 LGHNA and CDR2 YNFKEQ. The CDR3 spans 15 residues. CDR3 nucleotide sequence: TGTGCCAGCAGCCAAGAGCAGGGGGTCGAGAGTGGCTACACCTTC. Its protein is CASSQEQGVESGYTF.

The DNA for the CDR3 is TGTGCCAGCAGCCAAGAAACAGGGGGCTACGAGCAGTACTTC. This encodes CASSQETGGYEQYF. The genes are TRBV4-2 and TRBJ2-7, with TRBD1 matching 8 bases. V lost 0 bases and J lost 3; bases outside the gene matches: 1. Germline CDR1 and CDR2: LGHNA and YNFKEQ. There are 14 residues in the CDR3.

V gene TRBV19 combines with J gene TRBJ2-3; 7 nucleotides agree with TRBD1. The germline CDR1 and CDR2 sequences are LNHDA and SQIVND (reference sequence). J lost 2 bases, V lost 6 bases, and 11 bases had no gene match. The CDR3 extends over 16 amino acids. The CDR3 sequence: CASRIGGGTATDTQYF. The DNA of the CDR3 is TGTGCCAGTAGGATTGGGGGTGGGACAGCCACAGATACGCAGTATTTT.

This clone has just a few counts. The rearrangement uses TRBV19 and TRBJ1-4; D is ambiguous. Trimming left V 6 bases short and J 0 bases short, with 8 bases between. CDR1 and CDR2 from the germline V gene are LNHDA and SQIVND (reference sequence). The CDR3 is made up of 14 amino acids. CDR3 in amino acids: CASRFGTTNEKLFF. The CDR3 region has the DNA TGTGCCAGTAGATTCGGGACAACTAATGAAAAACTGTTTTTT.

The rearrangement links TRBV9 to TRBJ2-2; 10 bases line up with TRBD2. The length of the CDR3 is 17 residues. Trimming removed 4 bases from V and 1 base from J; junction bases left unmatched: 7. The germline CDR1 and CDR2 sequences are SGDLS and YYNGEE. The CDR3 loop reads CASSWIASGGNTGELFF. CDR3 in DNA: TGTGCCAGCAGCTGGATCGCTAGCGGGGGGAACACCGGGGAGCTGTTTTTT.

This clone was observed a single time. For the CDR3, the DNA is TGTGCCAGCAGCCTCCGACAGGGGGTACTCAATGAGCAGTTCTTC. The encoded protein is CASSLRQGVLNEQFF. This chain uses TRBV7-6 with TRBJ2-1, with 9 bases matching TRBD1. The V segment lost 5 bases and the J segment 6 bases; nucleotides outside the gene matches: 8. Germline CDR1 reads SGHVS; CDR2 reads FNYEAQ. The CDR3 totals 15 residues.

The chain has TRBV5-1 and TRBJ2-7; 12 bases agree with TRBD2. J lost 4 bases, V lost 4 bases, and 3 bases had no gene match. CDR3 size: 14 residues. Per the germline V gene, CDR1 is SGHRS and CDR2 is YFSETQ. CDR3 in amino acids: CASSLGTSGYEQYF. Written as DNA, the CDR3 is TGCGCCAGCAGCCTGGGGACTAGCGGGTACGAGCAGTACTTC.

For the CDR3, the DNA is TGCGCCAGCAGCCAAACGTTGGCGGGAGTTGCAGATACGCAGTATTTT. Amino acid sequence: CASSQTLAGVADTQYF. The gene calls are TRBV4-3 and TRBJ2-3, with 7 bases identical to TRBD2. In germline, CDR1 is LGHNA, CDR2 YSLEER. The CDR3 covers 16 residues. The ends lost 2 bases at V and 4 bases at J; junction bases unmatched: 9.

This chain connects TRBV5-1 to TRBJ2-6, with TRBD2 matching 7 bases. V gave up 10 bases and J gave up 1 base; unmatched junction bases: 2. The germline V gene has CDR1 SGHRS and CDR2 YFSETQ. The CDR3 has 13 amino acids. The CDR3 DNA reads TGCGCCTCCGGGGGGTCTGGGGCCAACGTCCTGACTTTC. Protein sequence: CASGGSGANVLTF.

This chain connects TRBV7-3 to TRBJ2-3; possibly TRBD1 for D (6 bases). V lost 6 bases to trimming and J lost 4 bases, with 14 bases between them. Germline V gene data show CDR1 as SGHTA and CDR2 as FQGTGA. The CDR3 contains 14 residues. DNA for the CDR3: TGTGCCAGCAGTACCGGGACAATAGCAGATACGCAGTATTTT. Translation gives CASSTGTIADTQYF. The full variable domain, with the rest looked up from reference TRBV7-3 and TRBJ2-3, is GAGVSQTPSNKVTEKGKYVELRCDPISGHTALYWYRQSLGQGPEFLIYFQGTGAADDSGLPNDRFFAVRPEGSVSTLKIQRTERGDSAVYLCASSTGTIADTQYFGPGTRLTVL.

This chain links TRBV2 with TRBJ1-3, with 7 bases matching TRBD1. V gave up 4 bases and J gave up 2 bases; unmatched junction bases: 5. Germline values: CDR1 SNHLY, CDR2 FYNNEI. The CDR3 sequence is 15 residues long. CDR3 region: CASSGQTGTGNTIYF. DNA for the CDR3: TGTGCCAGCAGTGGACAGACAGGGACTGGAAACACCATATATTTT. The variable domain in full, with the rest retrieved from reference TRBV2 and TRBJ1-3, is EPEVTQTPSHQVTQMGQEVILRCVPISNHLYFYWYRQILGQKVEFLVSFYNNEISEKSEIFDDQFSVERPDGSNFTLKIRSTKLEDSAMYFCASSGQTGTGNTIYFGEGSWLTVV.

V is TRBV7-9 and J is TRBJ2-1; 9 nucleotides match TRBD2. The J segment lost 5 bases and the V segment lost 4 bases, leaving 9 bases of the junction unmatched. The germline gives CDR1 SEHNR, CDR2 FQNEAQ (reference sequence). The length of the CDR3 is 16 residues. The CDR3 DNA follows: TGTGCCAGCAGCTCTACCGGGACTAGCAAGAACAATGAGCAGTTCTTC. This translates into CASSSTGTSKNNEQFF. Full variable domain (remainder filled in from reference TRBV7-9 and TRBJ2-1): DTGVSQNPRHKITKRGQNVTFRCDPISEHNRLYWYRQTLGQGPEFLTYFQNEAQLEKSRLLSDRFSAERPKGSFSTLEIQRTEQGDSAMYLCASSSTGTSKNNEQFFGPGTRLTVL.

The V call is TRBV30, the J call TRBJ1-1; D gene ambiguous. Germline values: CDR1 GTSNPN, CDR2 SVGIG (reference sequence). Trimming took 0 bases from V and 5 from J, leaving 13 bases between them. CDR3 length: 14 residues. The CDR3 spells CAWSVGTYGTEAFF. The CDR3 DNA sequence: TGTGCCTGGAGTGTAGGCACCTACGGGACTGAAGCTTTCTTT.

This clone is a singleton in its sample. The J gene is TRBJ2-7, the V gene TRBV19; 7 bases are shared with TRBD2. Germline V gene sequence: CDR1 LNHDA, CDR2 SQIVND (reference sequence). J lost 4 bases, V lost 4 bases, and 10 bases had no gene match. The CDR3 covers 15 residues. CDR3 nucleotides: TGTGCCAGTAGTACAACTGGACTAGTCGGGTACGAGCAGTACTTC. It yields the protein CASSTTGLVGYEQYF.

The rearrangement links TRBV6-4 to TRBJ2-7; 8 bases fit TRBD2. Germline CDR1 reads MRHNA; CDR2 reads SNTAGT. The V gene end was trimmed by 5 bases and the J gene end by 7 bases; junction bases not matched to a gene: 10. The CDR3 contains 14 residues. Written as DNA, the CDR3 is TGTGCCAGCAGTCCCGGGGGGGGGCGAGAAGAGCAGTACTTC. Protein product: CASSPGGGREEQYF.

V usage is TRBV9 and J usage is TRBJ2-6, with 8 bases lining up with TRBD1. The CDR3 loop spans 17 amino acids. V dropped 7 bases and J dropped 0; count of bases not matched to a gene: 9. The germline V gene has CDR1 SGDLS and CDR2 YYNGEE. CDR3 loop: CASGPDRATSGANVLTF. The CDR3 nucleotides are TGTGCCAGCGGACCGGACAGGGCCACCTCTGGGGCCAACGTCCTGACTTTC.

The chain recombines TRBV7-2 with TRBJ2-3; 11 bases align to TRBD2. CDR1 SGHTA and CDR2 FQGNSA come from the germline V gene. The CDR3 loop spans 15 amino acids. The ends lost 5 bases at V and 1 base at J; junction bases unmatched: 2. The CDR3 is CASSTSGSGTDTQYF. The CDR3 coding sequence is TGTGCCAGCAGCACTAGCGGGAGCGGCACAGATACGCAGTATTTT.